This entry lists 13 T cell receptor beta chains sequenced from one sample in a study of tumor-infiltrating lymphocytes in oesophageal squamous cell carcinoma. MiXCR was run by TCRdb on the PCR reads, yielding one entry per CDR3 protein. Of roughly 21,000 distinct CDR3 sequences in the sample, roughly two fifths are singletons; the top ten hold 30% to 45%. The sample was esophageal tumor tissue. Receptor source: a male donor with esophageal squamous cell carcinoma.

This clonotype has a single count. The V gene is TRBV10-3, the J gene TRBJ2-5; 7 bases map to TRBD1. Germline V gives CDR1 ENHRY, CDR2 SYGVKD. With V trimmed by 4 bases and J by 1 base, 9 bases remained unmatched. The CDR3 spans 16 residues. The CDR3 DNA reads as TGTGCCATCAGTGGGGCTCTGACAGGGACCCAAGAGACCCAGTACTTC. It specifies CAISGALTGTQETQYF.

This clonotype was seen repeatedly, ten times or more. The chain uses TRBV28 and TRBJ2-7; 7 bases are a match to TRBD2. There are 14 residues in the CDR3. Germline CDR1 is MDHEN and CDR2 is SYDVKM. Unmatched junction bases numbered 8, after V lost 6 bases and J lost 3 bases. The CDR3 sequence: CASSPRGVLYEQYF. The CDR3, as DNA: TGTGCCAGCAGCCCTCGGGGGGTACTCTACGAGCAGTACTTC.

This sequence joins TRBV12-3 or TRBV12-4 and TRBJ1-1; D gene uncertain. Trimming left V 6 bases short and J 1 base short, with 9 bases between. The CDR3 runs 13 residues. Here the CDR3 reads CASRMTGNTEAFF. In DNA form, the CDR3 reads TGTGCCAGCAGGATGACGGGGAACACTGAAGCTTTCTTT.

This clonotype was counted ten times or more. This chain joins TRBV6-1 and TRBJ2-5; TRBD1 matches at 9 bases. The CDR3 loop spans 15 amino acids. After removal of 5 bases from V and 13 bases from J, the junction contained 17 bases not matched to a gene. The germline V gene encodes CDR1 MNHNS and CDR2 SASEGT. CDR3 sequence reads: CASSFWTGVDRELYF. CDR3 coding DNA: TGTGCCAGCAGTTTCTGGACAGGGGTGGATAGGGAGCTGTACTTC.

This clonotype was recorded many times. A read error may be the cause here, since a much bigger clone is one base away. The chain combines TRBV27 with TRBJ2-7, with D uncertain. CDR3 length: 11 amino acids. V was pared by 5 bases and J by 7 bases, with 9 bases between. From germline, CDR1 is MNHEY and CDR2 SMNVEV (reference sequence). CDR3 bases: TGTGCCAGCAGTCTATACAATGAGCAGTACTTC. Amino acid sequence: CASSLYNEQYF.

The chain is built from TRBV7-3 and TRBJ2-3, with 14 bases matching TRBD2. Losses at the gene ends were 3 bases for V and 5 bases for J; bases not matched to a gene: 1. The CDR3 totals 15 residues. Germline lookup yields CDR1 SGHTA and CDR2 FQGTGA. CDR3 DNA sequence: TGTGCCAGCAGCTTCGGACTAGCGGGAGGAGATACGCAGTATTTT. Encoded protein: CASSFGLAGGDTQYF.

This chain connects TRBV6-1 to TRBJ2-5; the match to TRBD2 covers 8 bases. The ends lost 6 bases at V and 11 bases at J; junction bases unmatched: 29. The CDR3 contains 19 residues. The germline gives CDR1 MNHNS, CDR2 SASEGT. As DNA, the CDR3 is TGTGCCAGCAGGGGGGGCGGGACTAGGGGTGGCGGCTCCTACAATGAGCAGTACTTC. Its translation: CASRGGGTRGGGSYNEQYF.

This clonotype was counted a few times. This rearrangement joins TRBV6-6 to TRBJ2-5; 9 positions match TRBD1. The J call is doubtful: the DNA matches TRBJ2-1 better. The CDR3 has 16 residues. Looked up from germline, CDR1 is MNHNY and CDR2 is SVGAGI (reference sequence). This CDR3 is CASSFGGTGNYNEQFF. CDR3 nucleotides: TGTGCCAGCAGTTTCGGTGGGACAGGGAACTACAATGAGCAGTTCTTC.

This clonotype showed up many times. The rearrangement links TRBV11-2 to TRBJ2-7, with a tentative D call TRBD1 (5 bases). CDR1 SGHAT and CDR2 FQNNGV come from the germline V gene. With 9 bases removed from V and 2 bases from J, the gap between germline ends came to 8 bases. CDR3 length equals 11 residues. CDR3 DNA: TGTGCCAGTTCCAGGGCCTACGAGCAGTACTTC. This translates into CASSRAYEQYF.

Concerning this clonotype: A much larger clonotype is one base distant, so this may be a read error. The chain links TRBV7-7 to TRBJ2-1, with 10 bases that match TRBD2. Germline V gene sequence: CDR1 SSHAT, CDR2 FNYEAQ (reference sequence). The CDR3 sequence is 15 residues long. CDR3 region: CASSPRLAGVETQFF. As DNA, the CDR3 is TGTGCTAGCAGCCCCCGACTAGCGGGTGTGGAGACCCAGTTCTTC.

This clonotype has only one observation. V usage is TRBV7-2 and J usage is TRBJ2-3; tentative D call: TRBD1 (7 bases). V gave up 2 bases and J gave up 0 bases, with 12 bases separating them. This CDR3 spans 16 amino acids. From germline, CDR1 is SGHTA and CDR2 FQGNSA. CDR3 sequence: CASSLLQGRSTDTQYF. The DNA of the CDR3 is TGTGCCAGCAGCTTATTACAGGGGAGGAGCACAGATACGCAGTATTTT.

This clonotype was recorded at least ten times. This sequence may be a read error, since a much larger clone differs from it by one base. The chain has TRBV11-2 and TRBJ2-5, with no clear D. Germline loops: CDR1 SGHAT, CDR2 FQNNGV. The CDR3 is 13 residues long. V shed 1 base and J shed 11 bases, with 14 bases lying between them. CDR3 coding DNA: TGTGCCAGCAGCTTAGCGTACTACAATGAGCAGTACTTC. It translates to CASSLAYYNEQYF.

This clonotype was observed many times. The CDR3 does not end in the conserved phenylalanine or tryptophan, so this is likely a read error. The DNA is left out, because the CDR3 cannot be placed on it with certainty; the CDR3 is given as TCRdb lists it. The chain links TRBV6-6 to TRBJ2-6. The CDR3 length is 11 residues, termini included. Germline V CDR1 and CDR2: MNHNY, SVGAGI (reference sequence). CDR3 region: CASSYSMVLDP.